A selection of T cell receptor beta chains follows, all from one sample in a study of T cells in Graves' hyperthyroidism and ophthalmopathy. TCRdb passed the multiplex PCR reads through MiXCR, listing each CDR3 protein once. The sample has roughly 380,000 distinct CDR3 sequences, about a sixth seen once. The specimen sequenced was blood. The source of these receptors is a woman between 40 and 50 years old with Graves' ophthalmopathy. CDR3s include the opening cysteine and the closing phenylalanine or tryptophan. A D gene is named only where the DNA matches it firmly. Only part of the rows carry a size: once, few, many, or a class if the clone is expanded.

clone_size	j_call	d_call	v_call	cdr3_aa	cdr3_nt
-	TRBJ1-1	-	TRBV7-3	CASSLLGGAGTEAFF	TGTGCCAGCAGCCTCTTGGGGGGGGCCGGCACTGAAGCTTTCTTT
many	TRBJ1-1	-	TRBV28	CASSPPRTRGTEASF	TGTGCCAGCAGTCCCCCTCGGACACGGGGAACTGAAGCTTCCTTT
many	TRBJ2-7	TRBD2	TRBV28	CASSLSGSGRPSSYEQYF	TGTGCCAGCAGTTTATCGGGTAGCGGGAGGCCCTCCTCCTACGAGCAGTACTTC
many	TRBJ2-3	TRBD2	TRBV7-2	CASSLVRLAGEDTQYF	TGTGCCAGCAGCTTAGTGCGGCTAGCGGGAGAAGATACGCAGTATTTT
-	TRBJ2-5	TRBD2	TRBV6-1	CASSELAGVWETQYF	TGTGCCAGCAGTGAACTAGCGGGAGTTTGGGAGACCCAGTACTTC
many	TRBJ2-5	-	TRBV6-5	CASSTYLRGQETQYF	TGTGCCAGCTCTACCTACCTCCGGGGTCAAGAGACCCAGTACTTC
many	TRBJ2-7	TRBD1	TRBV19	CASSLSGQGGAYEQYF	TGTGCCAGTAGTCTCTCGGGACAGGGGGGGGCCTACGAGCAGTACTTC
many	TRBJ2-4	TRBD1	TRBV28	CASRETGTGAKNIQYF	TGTGCCAGCAGGGAAACCGGGACAGGGGCCAAAAACATTCAGTACTTC
-	TRBJ2-7	-	TRBV6-2/TRBV6-3	CASSYTDKYEQYF	TGTGCCAGCAGTTACACGGATAAATACGAGCAGTACTTC
many	TRBJ2-7	TRBD1	TRBV13	CASSSPTLRQGITNEQYF	TGTGCCAGCAGCTCCCCTACCCTCAGACAGGGAATTACGAACGAGCAGTACTTC
many	TRBJ2-7	TRBD2	TRBV5-4	CASSLAGGRASYEQYF	TGTGCCAGCAGCTTGGCAGGCGGGAGGGCAAGCTACGAGCAGTACTTC
many	TRBJ2-7	-	TRBV28	CASSLPSFVQYF	TGTGCCAGCAGTTTACCTTCCTTTGTGCAGTACTTC
-	TRBJ2-7	TRBD2	TRBV6-1	CASQPGLAGREQYF	TGTGCCAGCCAACCGGGACTAGCGGGACGCGAGCAGTACTTC
many	TRBJ2-7	-	TRBV20-1	CSAPRPPGEQYF	TGCAGTGCACCTCGCCCCCCAGGGGAGCAGTACTTC
-	TRBJ2-2	TRBD2	TRBV12-3/TRBV12-4	CASSPGTSRAGELFF	TGTGCCAGCAGCCCCGGGACTAGCAGGGCCGGGGAGCTGTTTTTT
many	TRBJ2-7	TRBD1	TRBV10-3	CAIRRQGFYEQYF	TGTGCCATCAGGAGACAGGGATTCTACGAGCAGTACTTC
many	TRBJ2-6	TRBD1	TRBV30	CALGQGATGANVLTF	TGTGCCCTCGGACAGGGGGCAACTGGGGCCAACGTCCTGACTTTC
many	TRBJ1-1	-	TRBV12-3/TRBV12-4	CASRNRVGTEAFF	TGTGCCAGCAGGAACAGGGTAGGGACTGAAGCTTTCTTT
many	TRBJ1-5	-	TRBV6-1	CASSRPYNSQPQHF	TGTGCCAGCAGCCGGCCATATAACAGTCAGCCCCAGCATTTT
few	TRBJ2-4	-	TRBV6-1	CASSPPGGASTKNIQYF	TGTGCCAGCAGTCCGCCGGGGGGCGCGAGTACCAAAAACATTCAGTACTTC
many	TRBJ2-7	-	TRBV28	CASSQGGSHEQYF	TGTGCCAGCAGCCAGGGGGGGAGTCACGAGCAGTACTTC
many	TRBJ1-6	-	TRBV12-3/TRBV12-4	CASSFRAGKDSPLHF	TGTGCCAGCAGTTTTAGGGCAGGGAAGGATTCACCCCTCCACTTT
many	TRBJ2-5	-	TRBV6-1	CASTREETQYF	TGTGCCAGCACCAGGGAAGAGACCCAGTACTTC
many	TRBJ2-7	TRBD1	TRBV27	CASRQGGAYEQYF	TGTGCCAGTCGACAGGGCGGTGCCTACGAGCAGTACTTC
many	TRBJ2-2	TRBD2	TRBV12-3/TRBV12-4	CAGKREQFAGELFF	TGTGCCGGGAAGCGGGAACAATTCGCAGGGGAGCTGTTTTTT
many	TRBJ2-5	-	TRBV20-1	CSVGRGRQETQYF	TGCAGTGTCGGCAGGGGCCGGCAAGAGACCCAGTACTTC
many	TRBJ1-2	-	TRBV28	CASSFTQQGIGYTF	TGTGCCAGCAGTTTCACGCAACAGGGTATTGGCTACACCTTC
many	TRBJ2-5	-	TRBV7-9	CASSVQAGFQETQYF	TGTGCCAGCAGCGTCCAGGCAGGATTCCAAGAGACCCAGTACTTC
many	TRBJ2-5	-	TRBV6-4	CASCWAGAVIQRSQAPQETQYF	TGTGCCAGTTGTTGGGCAGGAGCAGTCATTCAGCGGTCCCAAGCCCCACAAGAGACCCAGTACTTC
many	TRBJ2-2	-	TRBV6-2/TRBV6-3	CASRLSGANTGELFF	TGTGCCAGCAGATTAAGCGGAGCGAACACCGGGGAGCTGTTTTTT
many	TRBJ2-2	TRBD1	TRBV12-5	CASGRGQGAFETGELFF	TGTGCTAGTGGCCGGGGACAGGGGGCATTCGAGACCGGGGAGCTGTTTTTT
many	TRBJ2-7	TRBD2	TRBV20-1	CSASSGLAGGTYEQYF	TGCAGTGCTAGCTCGGGACTAGCGGGAGGAACCTACGAGCAGTACTTC
-	TRBJ1-2	-	TRBV6-5	CASSYSAGGVNYGYTF	TGTGCCAGCAGTTACTCGGCGGGGGGCGTCAACTATGGCTACACCTTC
many	TRBJ1-5	TRBD1	TRBV29-1	CSVETGSDQPQHF	TGCAGCGTTGAGACAGGGTCGGATCAGCCCCAGCATTTT
many	TRBJ1-1	TRBD1	TRBV7-9	CASSTWTGNTEAFF	TGTGCCAGCAGCACCTGGACAGGGAACACTGAAGCTTTCTTT
once	TRBJ2-5	TRBD1	TRBV6-2/TRBV6-3	CASSYAGTGEGETQYF	TGTGCCAGCAGTTACGCCGGGACAGGGGAGGGAGAGACCCAGTACTTC
many	TRBJ1-5	-	TRBV6-8	CASSYKVWGQPQHF	TGTGCCAGCAGTTACAAGGTCTGGGGTCAGCCCCAGCATTTT